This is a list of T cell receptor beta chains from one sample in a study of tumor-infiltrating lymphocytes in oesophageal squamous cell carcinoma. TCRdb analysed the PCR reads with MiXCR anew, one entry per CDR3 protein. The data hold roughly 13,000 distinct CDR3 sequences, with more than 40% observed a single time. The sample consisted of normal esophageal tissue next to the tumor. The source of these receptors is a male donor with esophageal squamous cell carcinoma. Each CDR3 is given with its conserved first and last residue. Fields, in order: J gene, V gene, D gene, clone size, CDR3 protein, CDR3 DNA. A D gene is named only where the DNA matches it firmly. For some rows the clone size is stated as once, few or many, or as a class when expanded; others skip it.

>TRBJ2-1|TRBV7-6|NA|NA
CASSLSLTNEQFF
TGTGCCAGCAGCTTATCACTAACCAATGAGCAGTTCTTC
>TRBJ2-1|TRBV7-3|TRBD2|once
CASSFLAGGPLSSYNEQFF
TGTGCCAGCAGCTTCTTAGCGGGAGGGCCGTTGAGCTCCTACAATGAGCAGTTCTTC
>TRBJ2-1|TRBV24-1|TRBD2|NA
CTTSAGTGGVYNEQFF
TGTACCACCAGTGCTGGTACTGGGGGGGTGTACAATGAGCAGTTCTTC
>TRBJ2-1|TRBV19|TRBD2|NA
CASSIGGSGSSNEQFF
TGTGCCAGTAGTATAGGGGGTAGCGGGTCATCCAATGAGCAGTTCTTC
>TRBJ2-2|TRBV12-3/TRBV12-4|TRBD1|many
CASSTGQGNTGELFF
TGTGCCAGCAGCACGGGACAGGGGAACACCGGGGAGCTGTTTTTT
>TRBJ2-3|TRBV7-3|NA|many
CASSQRPSDTQYF
TGTGCCAGCAGCCAAAGACCATCAGATACGCAGTATTTT
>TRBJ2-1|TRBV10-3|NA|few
CAISGTLAPSSYNEQFF
TGTGCCATCAGTGGTACTCTAGCGCCGAGCTCCTACAATGAGCAGTTCTTC
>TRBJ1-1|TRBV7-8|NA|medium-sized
CASSFDTEAFF
TGTGCCAGCAGCTTCGACACTGAAGCTTTCTTT
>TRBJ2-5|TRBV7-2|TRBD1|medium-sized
CASSSSRQGARETQYF
TGTGCCAGCAGCTCCTCCCGACAGGGCGCGAGGGAGACCCAGTACTTC
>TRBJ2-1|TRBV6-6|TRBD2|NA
CASTGGAYNEQFF
TGTGCCAGCACGGGGGGGGCCTACAATGAGCAGTTCTTC
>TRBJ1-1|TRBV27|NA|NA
CASSLRSNTEAFF
TGTGCCAGCAGTTTACGCTCGAACACTGAAGCTTTCTTT
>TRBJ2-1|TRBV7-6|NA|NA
CASSTDFYNEQFF
TGTGCTAGCAGCACAGACTTTTACAATGAGCAGTTCTTC
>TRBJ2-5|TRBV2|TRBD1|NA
CAAARDSQETQYF
TGTGCCGCCGCCCGGGACAGCCAAGAGACCCAGTACTTC
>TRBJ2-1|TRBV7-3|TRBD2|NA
CASSLGPSGKWGEQFF
TGTGCCAGCAGCTTAGGTCCTAGCGGCAAATGGGGAGAGCAGTTCTTC
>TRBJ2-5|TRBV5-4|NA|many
CASSLQGGETQYF
TGTGCCAGCAGCCTACAGGGGGGGGAGACCCAGTACTTC
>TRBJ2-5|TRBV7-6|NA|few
CASSYLSETQYF
TGTGCCAGCAGCTACCTATCGGAGACCCAGTACTTC
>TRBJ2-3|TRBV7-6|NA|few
CASSRYQDTQYF
TGTGCCAGCAGCAGATACCAAGATACGCAGTATTTT
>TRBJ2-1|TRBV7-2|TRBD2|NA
CASSLERLAGYNEQFF
TGTGCCAGCAGCTTAGAGCGTCTAGCGGGGTACAATGAGCAGTTCTTC
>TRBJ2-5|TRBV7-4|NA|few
CASSSREWGQETQYF
TGTGCCAGCAGCTCCCGTGAGTGGGGCCAAGAGACCCAGTACTTC
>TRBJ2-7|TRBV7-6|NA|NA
CASSFGAEFWKPYEQYF
TGTGCCAGCAGCTTTGGGGCCGAATTCTGGAAGCCCTACGAGCAGTACTTC
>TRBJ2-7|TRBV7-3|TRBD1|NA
CASSLNRGYGYEQYF
TGTGCCAGCAGCTTAAACAGGGGATATGGGTACGAGCAGTACTTC
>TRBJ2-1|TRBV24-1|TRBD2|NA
CATSGTSGSNEQFF
TGTGCCACCAGTGGTACTAGCGGGTCCAATGAGCAGTTCTTC
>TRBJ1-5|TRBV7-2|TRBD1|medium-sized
CASSYQGGGYSNQPQHF
TGTGCCAGCAGCTATCAGGGGGGGGGTTATAGCAATCAGCCCCAGCATTTT
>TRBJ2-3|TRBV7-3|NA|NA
CASSRRHSTDTQYF
TGTGCCAGCAGCCGACGGCACAGCACAGATACGCAGTATTTT
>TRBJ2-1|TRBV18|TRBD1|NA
CASSLIQGANDEQFF
TGTGCCAGCTCACTAATACAGGGGGCTAACGACGAGCAGTTCTTC
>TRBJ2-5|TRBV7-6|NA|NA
CASSLSLGQETQYF
TGTGCCAGCAGCTTAAGTTTGGGGCAAGAGACCCAGTACTTC
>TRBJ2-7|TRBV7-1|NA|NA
CASTLQGDYEQYF
TGTGCCAGCACCCTACAGGGAGACTACGAGCAGTACTTC
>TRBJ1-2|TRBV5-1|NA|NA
CASSLIAGNYGYTF
TGCGCCAGCAGCTTGATAGCTGGGAACTATGGCTACACCTTC
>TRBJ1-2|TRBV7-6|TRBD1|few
CASSLETGLGGYTF
TGTGCCAGCAGCTTAGAGACAGGGCTTGGTGGCTACACCTTC
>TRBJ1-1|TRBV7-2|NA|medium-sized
CASSFYMNTEAFF
TGTGCCAGCAGCTTCTACATGAACACTGAAGCTTTCTTT
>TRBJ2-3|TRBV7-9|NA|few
CASSFPSSTDTQYF
TGTGCCAGCAGCTTTCCATCTAGCACAGATACGCAGTATTTT
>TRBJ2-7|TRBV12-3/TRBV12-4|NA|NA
CASSFALRSSYEQYF
TGTGCCAGCAGTTTTGCTCTACGGAGCTCCTACGAGCAGTACTTC
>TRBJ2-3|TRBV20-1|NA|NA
CSARDPEESTDTQYF
TGCAGTGCTAGAGATCCCGAAGAGAGCACAGATACGCAGTATTTT
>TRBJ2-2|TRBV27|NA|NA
CASTGQRNTGELFF
TGTGCCAGCACCGGGCAGCGGAACACCGGGGAGCTGTTTTTT
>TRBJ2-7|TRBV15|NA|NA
CATSRGPGEGSYEQYF
TGTGCCACCAGCAGAGGCCCAGGGGAGGGGTCCTACGAGCAGTACTTC
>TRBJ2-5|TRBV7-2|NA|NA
CASSLSSETQYF
TGTGCCAGCAGCTTATCATCTGAGACCCAGTACTTC